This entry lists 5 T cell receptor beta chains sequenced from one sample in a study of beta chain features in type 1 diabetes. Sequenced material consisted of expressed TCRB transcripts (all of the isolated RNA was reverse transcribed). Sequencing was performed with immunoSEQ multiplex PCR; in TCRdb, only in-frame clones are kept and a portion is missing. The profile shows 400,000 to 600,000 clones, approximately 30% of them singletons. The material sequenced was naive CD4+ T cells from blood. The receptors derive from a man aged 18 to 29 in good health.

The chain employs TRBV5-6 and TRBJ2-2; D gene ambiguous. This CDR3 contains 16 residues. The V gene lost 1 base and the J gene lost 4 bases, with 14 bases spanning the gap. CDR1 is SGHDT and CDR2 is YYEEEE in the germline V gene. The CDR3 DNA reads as TGTGCCAGCAGCTTGATCCAGCAGTGGGGCACCGGGGAGCTGTTTTTT. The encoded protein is CASSLIQQWGTGELFF.

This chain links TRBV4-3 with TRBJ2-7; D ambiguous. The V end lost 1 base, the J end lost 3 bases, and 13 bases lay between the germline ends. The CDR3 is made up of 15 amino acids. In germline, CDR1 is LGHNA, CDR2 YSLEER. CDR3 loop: CASSQGPSSDYEQYF. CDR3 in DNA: TGCGCCAGCAGCCAAGGGCCCTCGTCAGACTACGAGCAGTACTTC.

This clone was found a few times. CDR3 sequence: CAWAGRGVRSYGYTF. DNA of the CDR3: TGTGCCTGGGCCGGCAGGGGAGTAAGAAGCTATGGCTACACCTTC. The V call is TRBV30, the J call TRBJ1-2; D perhaps matches TRBD1 (6 bases). The CDR3 spans 15 residues. The V end was cut by 5 bases, the J end by 4 bases, with 20 bases between. Germline loops: CDR1 GTSNPN, CDR2 SVGIG (reference sequence).

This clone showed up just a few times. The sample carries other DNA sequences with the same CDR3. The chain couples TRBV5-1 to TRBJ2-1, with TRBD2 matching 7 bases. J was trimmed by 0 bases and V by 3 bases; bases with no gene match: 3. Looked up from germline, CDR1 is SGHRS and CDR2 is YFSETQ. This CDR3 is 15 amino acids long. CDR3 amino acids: CASSWGGSSYNEQFF. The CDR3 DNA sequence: TGCGCCAGCAGCTGGGGCGGGAGCTCCTACAATGAGCAGTTCTTC.

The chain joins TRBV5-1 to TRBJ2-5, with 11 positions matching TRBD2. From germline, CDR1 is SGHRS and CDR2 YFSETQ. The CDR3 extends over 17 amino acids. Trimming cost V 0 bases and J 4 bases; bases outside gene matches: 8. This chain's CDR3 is CASSLVPGTSGGETQYF. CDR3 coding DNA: TGCGCCAGCAGCTTGGTACCCGGGACTAGCGGTGGAGAGACCCAGTACTTC.